The T cell receptor (beta chain) described here comes from a study of blood T cell repertoires in COVID-19. Study summary: Italy, Spain and the United States were the sources of the convalescent and acute COVID-19 samples.

From germline, CDR1 is LGHDT and CDR2 YNNKEL (reference sequence). The length of the CDR3 is 15 residues. J gave up 2 bases and V 3 bases, and 4 bases lay outside the gene matches. Using immunoSEQ multiplex PCR, the repertoire was profiled, and TCRdb retains in-frame clones only, with some absent. The sample includes 150,000 to 200,000 clones, approximately 90% seen only once; the top ten take roughly 2.1%. The TCR was taken from a man younger than 35 with acute or convalescent COVID-19. The genes are TRBV3-1 (or the pseudogene TRBV3-2) and TRBJ1-3, with 7 bases identical to TRBD1. Sequenced: peripheral blood. The CDR3 sequence is CASSQEGAAGNTIYF. In DNA form, the CDR3 reads TGTGCCAGCAGCCAGGAGGGGGCGGCTGGAAACACCATATATTTT.